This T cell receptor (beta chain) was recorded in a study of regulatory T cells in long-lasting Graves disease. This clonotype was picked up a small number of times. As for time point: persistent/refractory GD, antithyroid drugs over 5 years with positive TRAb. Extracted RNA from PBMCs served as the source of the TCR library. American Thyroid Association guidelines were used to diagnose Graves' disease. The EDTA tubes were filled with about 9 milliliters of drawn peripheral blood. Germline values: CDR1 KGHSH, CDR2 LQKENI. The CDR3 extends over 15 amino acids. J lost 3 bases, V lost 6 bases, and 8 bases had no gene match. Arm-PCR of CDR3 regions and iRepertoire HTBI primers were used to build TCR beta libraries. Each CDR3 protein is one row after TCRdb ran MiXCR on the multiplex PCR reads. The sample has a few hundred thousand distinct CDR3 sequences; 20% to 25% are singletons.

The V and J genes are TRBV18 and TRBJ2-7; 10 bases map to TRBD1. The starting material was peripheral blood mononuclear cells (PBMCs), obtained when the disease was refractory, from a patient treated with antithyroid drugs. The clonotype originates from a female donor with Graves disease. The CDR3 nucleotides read TGTGCCAGCTCGTCCGGAGGGACAGGGGTCTACGAGCAGTACTTC. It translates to CASSSGGTGVYEQYF.